This T cell receptor (beta chain) was found in a study of shared clonotypes between healthy human individuals. About the study: There were three CD4 naive, three CD4 memory, two CD8 naive and one CD8 memory plates per donor.

None of the donors, who were healthy HIV-negative adults, had recently had acute infections or vaccinations. Data came from immunoSEQ multiplex PCR; TCRdb stores just in-frame clones and leaves some out. Found here are about 520,000 clones, 90% to 96% of them singletons; the top ten hold 0.055% to 0.075%. The sequencing input was naive CD4+ T cells sorted from blood. This sample's subset: CD45RA+ positively selected. This TCR derives from a woman aged 25 to 39 in good health.

Here the CDR3 DNA reads TGCGCCAGCAGACTAATAGCGGGAGCATCAGATACGCAGTATTTT. It yields the protein CASRLIAGASDTQYF. The chain carries TRBV5-1 and TRBJ2-3, with 9 nucleotides matching TRBD2. With 5 bases clipped from V and 4 bases from J, the junction kept 8 bases outside the gene matches. The CDR3 spans 15 residues. Germline loops: CDR1 SGHRS, CDR2 YFSETQ. The complete variable domain, with remaining parts taken from reference TRBV5-1 and TRBJ2-3, reads KAGVTQTPRYLIKTRGQQVTLSCSPISGHRSVSWYQQTPGQGLQFLFEYFSETQRNKGNFPGRFSGRQFSNSRSEMNVSTLELGDSALYLCASRLIAGASDTQYFGPGTRLTVL.